These T cell receptor beta chains were read from a single sample in a study of control samples from healthy donors and cancer patients. Profiled with immunoSEQ multiplex PCR; TCRdb holds only in-frame clones, not every one. The sample consists of some 51,000 clones, 88% of them appearing once. Sequences were obtained from blood. The source of these receptors is a man between 45 and 60 years old in good health. CDR3s include the opening cysteine and the closing phenylalanine or tryptophan. D genes are given only for firm matches. Where a row states a size, it is once, few, many or the class of an expanded clone; other rows omit it.

J | size | D | V | DNA | CDR3
TRBJ1-1 | NA | TRBD1 | TRBV14 | TGTGCCAGCGCGACAGGGACGTGGACTGAAGCTTTCTTT | CASATGTWTEAFF
TRBJ2-3 | NA | NA | TRBV15 | TGTGCCACCAGCAGAGATCCGGGAGATACGCAGTATTTT | CATSRDPGDTQYF
TRBJ1-2 | NA | TRBD1 | TRBV28 | TGTGCCAGCAGTTTGGGGGACAGGGTTTTGTCCGGCTACACCTTC | CASSLGDRVLSGYTF
TRBJ2-1 | few | NA | TRBV7-3 | TGTGCCAGCAGCTTAAGGTCAGACCTCGGTGAGCAGTTCTTC | CASSLRSDLGEQFF
TRBJ2-3 | NA | NA | TRBV9 | TGTGCCAGCAGCGTAAACGGGATTAGCACAGATACGCAGTATTTT | CASSVNGISTDTQYF
TRBJ1-1 | once | TRBD1 | TRBV7-3 | TGTGCCAGCAGCCCCAGACAGGGTCTCACTGAAGCTTTCTTT | CASSPRQGLTEAFF
TRBJ2-7 | NA | TRBD2 | TRBV7-7 | TGTGCCAGCAGCCTCCTAGCGGGAGAGGGCTACGAGCAGTACTTC | CASSLLAGEGYEQYF
TRBJ1-5 | NA | NA | TRBV19 | TGTGCCAGTAGTACCCCCGGGGTAAGGGGTTGGGAGCTATATAGCAATCAGCCCCAGCATTTT | CASSTPGVRGWELYSNQPQHF
TRBJ1-5 | NA | TRBD1 | TRBV28 | TGTGCCAGCAGTTTCAGGACAGGGGGTTATAGCAATCAGCCCCAGCATTTT | CASSFRTGGYSNQPQHF
TRBJ2-1 | NA | TRBD2 | TRBV11-2 | TGTGCCAGCAGCATCGGACTAGCGGGAGGCTCCTGGGATGAGCAGTTCTTC | CASSIGLAGGSWDEQFF
TRBJ1-6 | NA | NA | TRBV10-3 | TGTGCCACCAGTGATGCAAGGGACGGAGATAATTCACCCCTCCACTTT | CATSDARDGDNSPLHF
TRBJ1-2 | NA | TRBD1 | TRBV6-5 | TGTGCCAGCATCCCGACAGGGACCTATGGCTACACCTTC | CASIPTGTYGYTF
TRBJ2-6 | NA | NA | TRBV29-1 | TGCAGCGTTACAGGGCGCTCTGGGGCCAACGTCCTGACTTTC | CSVTGRSGANVLTF
TRBJ1-3 | NA | NA | TRBV5-6 | TGTGCCAGCAGCTTGGGGTGGGGGACTACGGGAAACACCATATATTTT | CASSLGWGTTGNTIYF
TRBJ1-1 | NA | NA | TRBV13 | TGTGCCAGCAGCCCAAGAAGGACGAACACTGAAGCTTTCTTT | CASSPRRTNTEAFF
TRBJ2-5 | once | TRBD1 | TRBV19 | TGTGCCAGTAGTTTCCAGGGGGCATCAGAGACCCAGTACTTC | CASSFQGASETQYF
TRBJ2-2 | NA | TRBD2 | TRBV7-9 | TGTGCCAGCAGCCGGACTAGCCTGAGCACCGGGGAGCTGTTTTTT | CASSRTSLSTGELFF